This TCR beta chain is drawn from a study of blood T cell repertoires in COVID-19 (dated by TCRdb to about 2020). Regarding the research as a whole: Samples covering the acute and convalescent phases of COVID-19 were provided by collaborators in the United States, Italy and Spain. Where available, HLA class I and class II types were taken from metadata supplied by the sample provider and were not determined by assay-based typing. A de-identified subject ID, COVID-19 status, age in years and sex were almost always included in the sample metadata. The repertoires were released in a freely available public database intended as a resource for research on the immune response to SARS-CoV-2. Samples were obtained from the ongoing ImmuneRACE study (first 160 participants) and from 1,000 to 1,500 subjects provided by 6 global collaborators. Subjects who had been exposed to COVID-19, were actively infected with it, or had recovered from it provided the deeply sampled blood TCRbeta repertoires that made up the dataset. The material from the prospective study consisted of cDNA or gDNA derived from T cells, B-cell-depleted T cells, or PBMCs.

The CDR3 sequence holds 15 residues, the cysteine and phenylalanine included. Just the 45-base CDR3 DNA is kept, in frame starting at base 1. Trimming removed 4 bases from V and 5 bases from J, leaving 17 bases between the germline ends. Taken from the germline V gene (reference sequence), the CDR1 and CDR2 loops are SEHNR and FQNEAQ. As to this clone: It has no known antigen specificity. Base-call qualities are not available, and no considerably larger clone is one nucleotide away.

On the study overall, not on this receptor specifically: The amount of clinical and demographic metadata varied by source and participant and was provided uncurated.

The collaborating institutions used their own protocols to collect whole blood in K2EDTA tubes. Collaborator samples were shipped for TCRbeta analysis as frozen whole blood, isolated PBMCs, or DNA extracted from either sample type. The immunoSEQ Assay, a bias-controlled multiplex PCR, was used to amplify TCRbeta CDR3 regions from genomic DNA. As for the original processing: Nucleated cell counts per sample were estimated from amplification of reference gene primers within the assay. To quantify the absolute abundance of each unique TCRbeta CDR3 rearrangement, sequence reads were collapsed and filtered. For each sample, productive Simpson clonality was calculated by taking the square root of Simpson's diversity index across productive rearrangements. Not all clones reach the TCRdb copy of this immuneACCESS table, which keeps in-frame sequences only. Checked studies attribute under half of the gap to unresolved V genes and leave the rest unexplained. V and J calls and clone size come straight from that table; D and trimming were deduced from the DNA. The sample data list 210,000 or so clones, and around 80% of these were observed just once. The top ten clonotypes cover 2.5% to 3.5% of the sample.

The V and J genes are TRBV7-9 and TRBJ1-1, and TRBD1 may be the D gene, going by 6 matching bases. This receptor was identified in an elderly woman with active or convalescent COVID-19. Source material: peripheral blood. The nucleotide sequence reads as follows: TGTGCCAGCAGCTCCCAACAGGGAATTCATACTGAAGCTTTCTTT. This gives the protein CASSSQQGIHTEAFF.